This T cell receptor beta chain was recovered during a study of cytomegalovirus exposure and HLA in healthy donors. It was with 60 Vbeta and 13 Jbeta primers that the PCR ran. Produced via immunoSEQ multiplex PCR; TCRdb's table is partial and in-frame only. The sample holds 130,000 to 150,000 clones; more than 60% are singletons and the top ten take roughly 10%. J lost 7 bases, V lost 5 bases, and 10 bases had no gene match. The germline gives CDR1 SGHVS, CDR2 FQNEAQ. This CDR3 has 14 residues. The TCR sequence derives from a woman in her forties or fifties in good health and CMV-seropositive. Sequences were obtained from PBMCs. V is TRBV7-8 and J is TRBJ1-1; 7 positions match TRBD1. The CDR3 sequence: CASSRQGVNGEAFF. The CDR3, as DNA: TGTGCCAGCAGCCGACAGGGAGTGAACGGTGAAGCTTTCTTT.